This is a list of T cell receptor beta chains from one sample in a study of cytomegalovirus exposure and HLA in healthy donors. The method was immunoSEQ multiplex PCR; TCRdb's version includes in-frame clones alone and lacks a portion of them. The table includes 150,000 to 200,000 clones, under 90% detected once. The sequenced material came from PBMCs. The source of these receptors is a young man in good health and CMV-seropositive. CDR3s include the opening cysteine and the closing phenylalanine or tryptophan. D genes are given only for firm matches. Size is omitted from some rows. Given values are once, few, many or a class for expanded clones.

D | length | J | size | V | DNA | CDR3
. | 13 | TRBJ2-5 | . | TRBV5-8 | TGTGCCAGCAGCTTGCGTGTTTCAGAGACCCAGTACTTC | CASSLRVSETQYF
. | 15 | TRBJ2-6 | . | TRBV7-8 | TGTGCCAGCAGCGTCGGGAGTTCCGGGGCCAACGTCCTGACTTTC | CASSVGSSGANVLTF
. | 15 | TRBJ1-4 | . | TRBV28 | TGTGCCAGCAGTTTAACCACAGGGTTGAATGAAAAACTGTTTTTT | CASSLTTGLNEKLFF
. | 14 | TRBJ1-4 | once | TRBV5-1 | TGCGCCAGCAGCTTGGCCGGGGTGGGTGAAAAACTGTTTTTT | CASSLAGVGEKLFF
TRBD2 | 20 | TRBJ2-1 | once | TRBV27 | TGTGCCAGCAGTTTACTCCTCCCGGGAGTGGTAGCGGGGACCTACAATGAGCAGTTCTTC | CASSLLLPGVVAGTYNEQFF
. | 16 | TRBJ2-7 | . | TRBV2 | TGTGCCAGCAGTGTGAGAAGCGGGTTGAGCTCCTACGAGCAGTACTTC | CASSVRSGLSSYEQYF
. | 15 | TRBJ2-3 | . | TRBV28 | TGTGCCAGCAGTTTAGGCGGGTGGCTCACAGATACGCAGTATTTT | CASSLGGWLTDTQYF
. | 17 | TRBJ2-7 | . | TRBV27 | TGTGCCAGCGGAAAGGGACTCCTTGAGCCTGATTCCTACGAGCAGTACTTC | CASGKGLLEPDSYEQYF
TRBD1 | 15 | TRBJ2-2 | . | TRBV6-5 | TGTGCCAGCCTCAATACGGCAGGGGGCACCGGGGAGCTGTTTTTT | CASLNTAGGTGELFF
TRBD1 | 16 | TRBJ1-1 | . | TRBV29-1 | TGCAGCGGGGGGAGGTCGGCAGGGGGCTCGAACACTGAAGCTTTCTTT | CSGGRSAGGSNTEAFF
TRBD2 | 18 | TRBJ2-4 | . | TRBV2 | TGTGCCAGCAGTGACGCGACCCTCGGGAGGCTCTCCAAAAACATTCAGTACTTC | CASSDATLGRLSKNIQYF
. | 15 | TRBJ2-7 | . | TRBV19 | TGTGCCAGTAGTCCGTCTAGCGCCCAGAACTACGAGCAGTACTTC | CASSPSSAQNYEQYF
. | 11 | TRBJ2-5 | . | TRBV28 | TGTGCCAGCAGCGCGGTGAGGACCCAGTACTTC | CASSAVRTQYF
TRBD2 | 17 | TRBJ2-5 | . | TRBV4-1 | TGCGCCAGCAGCCCCACGACTAGCACCCTGTACCAAGAGACCCAGTACTTC | CASSPTTSTLYQETQYF
. | 16 | TRBJ1-1 | few | TRBV6-1 | TGTGCCAGCAGTGAACGTTGGACGGGACAGAACACTGAAGCTTTCTTT | CASSERWTGQNTEAFF
. | 16 | TRBJ2-7 | . | TRBV10-3 | TGTGCCATCAGTGAGTCGAGTCCCTTCGGGGACTACGAGCAGTACTTC | CAISESSPFGDYEQYF
. | 12 | TRBJ2-5 | once | TRBV29-1 | TGCAGCGTTGAAGGGCCTGGAGAGACCCAGTACTTC | CSVEGPGETQYF
. | 14 | TRBJ2-5 | . | TRBV9 | TGTGCCAGCAGCGGATCGGGATCCTGGGAGACCCAGTACTTC | CASSGSGSWETQYF
. | 14 | TRBJ2-7 | . | TRBV18 | TGTGCCAGCTCACCCGAGGCCGGAATCTACGAGCAGTACTTC | CASSPEAGIYEQYF
. | 15 | TRBJ2-7 | once | TRBV28 | TGTGCCAGCAGTCCACGCGGGGCGAGCTCCTACGAGCAGTACTTC | CASSPRGASSYEQYF
TRBD1 | 16 | TRBJ2-2 | . | TRBV25-1 | TGTGCCAGCAGTGATGGACAGGGGGCGAACACCGGGGAGCTGTTTTTT | CASSDGQGANTGELFF
TRBD2 | 17 | TRBJ2-3 | . | TRBV14 | TGTGCCAGCAGCCAAGATCCCTCTAGCGGGGGGACAGATACGCAGTATTTT | CASSQDPSSGGTDTQYF
TRBD2 | 14 | TRBJ2-7 | . | TRBV19 | TGTGCCAGTTCCAGCGGGAGGGTATTGGACGAGCAGTACTTC | CASSSGRVLDEQYF
TRBD1 | 17 | TRBJ2-7 | . | TRBV27 | TGTGCCAGCAGTTTATCGATAAGTCTGACAGGGGGCTACGAGCAGTACTTC | CASSLSISLTGGYEQYF
. | 14 | TRBJ2-6 | . | TRBV28 | TGTGCCAGCAGCCGGGGCTCTGGGGCCAACGTCCTGACTTTC | CASSRGSGANVLTF
TRBD1 | 15 | TRBJ1-5 | . | TRBV19 | TGTGCCAGTAGGATACAGGGGAGTGGAAATCAGCCCCAGCATTTT | CASRIQGSGNQPQHF
TRBD1 | 16 | TRBJ1-3 | . | TRBV28 | TGTGCCAGCAGGGCCGGGACAGTGTACTCTGGAAACACCATATATTTT | CASRAGTVYSGNTIYF
TRBD1 | 15 | TRBJ2-7 | . | TRBV7-8 | TGTGCCAGCAGCTTGGGACAGGTGGTTTTCGACGAGCAGTACTTC | CASSLGQVVFDEQYF
. | 16 | TRBJ1-1 | . | TRBV25-1 | TGTGCCAGCAGTGAATATCATCGACAGCCGAACACTGAAGCTTTCTTT | CASSEYHRQPNTEAFF
TRBD1 | 16 | TRBJ1-2 | . | TRBV27 | TGTGCCAGCAGCTTATCCAGGGGGCGGGGTGGCTATGGCTACACCTTC | CASSLSRGRGGYGYTF
TRBD1 | 19 | TRBJ2-6 | . | TRBV18 | TGTGCCAGCTCACCAGCGGACAGGGAATGGGCACCTGGGGCCAACGTCCTGACTTTC | CASSPADREWAPGANVLTF
. | 15 | TRBJ1-2 | . | TRBV5-6 | TGTGCCAGCAGCTCGCGACACGGGGTCAACTATGGCTACACCTTC | CASSSRHGVNYGYTF
. | 16 | TRBJ2-4 | once | TRBV19 | TGTGCCACCTCGTCAGTAGCGGTGATAGCCAAAAACATTCAGTACTTC | CATSSVAVIAKNIQYF
. | 16 | TRBJ2-5 | . | TRBV9 | TGTGCCGGACGTATCTCTGAATTGACAGGCGGAGAGACCCAGTACTTC | CAGRISELTGGETQYF
TRBD2 | 16 | TRBJ2-7 | . | TRBV7-2 | TGTGCCAGCAGTCCCGGACTAGCGGTTTACTCCTACGAGCAGTACTTC | CASSPGLAVYSYEQYF
TRBD1 | 13 | TRBJ1-2 | once | TRBV6-5 | TGTGCCAGCTGGGCCACAGGGGGCTATGGCTACACCTTC | CASWATGGYGYTF
. | 18 | TRBJ1-1 | . | TRBV23-1 | TGCGCCAGCAGTCAATCGATTTCGGGGAGGTTTAGGTTCGCTGAAGCTTTCTTT | CASSQSISGRFRFAEAFF
TRBD1 | 15 | TRBJ1-5 | . | TRBV18 | TGTGCCAGCTCACCACCGGGACAGGGGCTTCAGCCCCAGCATTTT | CASSPPGQGLQPQHF